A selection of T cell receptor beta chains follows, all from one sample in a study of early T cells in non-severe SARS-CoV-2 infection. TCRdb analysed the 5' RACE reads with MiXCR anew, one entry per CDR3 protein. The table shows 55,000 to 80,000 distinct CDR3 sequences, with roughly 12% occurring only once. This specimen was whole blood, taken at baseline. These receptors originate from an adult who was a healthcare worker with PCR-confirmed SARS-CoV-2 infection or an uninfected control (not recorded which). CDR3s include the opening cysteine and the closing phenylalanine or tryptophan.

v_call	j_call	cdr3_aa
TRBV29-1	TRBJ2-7	CSVSTRGYEQYF
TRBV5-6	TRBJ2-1	CASSLAGEGETFF
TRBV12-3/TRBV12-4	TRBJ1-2	CASSFRTLSYGYTF
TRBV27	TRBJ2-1	CASSLQTGEFQFF
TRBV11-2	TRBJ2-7	CASSYTSGSFYEQYF
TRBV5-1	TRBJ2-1	CASSKDGNEQFF
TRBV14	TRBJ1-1	CASSQERTVWDNTEAFF
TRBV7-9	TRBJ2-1	CASSPLGRGAIINEQFF
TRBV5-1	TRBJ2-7	CASSLGPSSLSYEQYF
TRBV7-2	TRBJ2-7	CASTPGTASSYEQYF
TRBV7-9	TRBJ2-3	CASSSRDSKNPDTQYF
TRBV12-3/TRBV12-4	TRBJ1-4	CASTWGRNEKLFF
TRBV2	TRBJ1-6	CASTYSGRQGAARSSYNSPLHF
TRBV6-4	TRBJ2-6	CASSDNSGANVLTF
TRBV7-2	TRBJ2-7	CASSSQPEEIQYF
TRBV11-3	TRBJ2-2	CASSLEGRGELFF
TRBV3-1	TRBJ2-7	CASSQEDLERYF
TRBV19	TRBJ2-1	CASSIYSSSYNEQFF
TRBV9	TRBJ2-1	CASSVAGIYNEQFF
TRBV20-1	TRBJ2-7	CSAVTSGSTYEQYF
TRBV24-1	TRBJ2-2	CATSDPDRGLVGELFF
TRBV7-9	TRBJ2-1	CASSSSSEQFF
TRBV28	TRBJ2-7	CASSRRTSGIVDEQYF
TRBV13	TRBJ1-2	CASSFSRNGYTF
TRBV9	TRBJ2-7	CASSVGQGGYEQYF
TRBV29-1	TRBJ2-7	CSVAGTPEDRYEQYF
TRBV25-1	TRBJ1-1	CASTGQGRTEAFF
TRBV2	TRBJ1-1	CASSEEGYTEAFF
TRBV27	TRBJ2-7	CAPFQGGYEQYF
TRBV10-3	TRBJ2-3	CAIRSSGSDTDTQYF
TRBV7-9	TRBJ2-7	CASSPIAGGPFRFRYEQYF
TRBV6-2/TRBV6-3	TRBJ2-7	CASSYVAGNYEQYF
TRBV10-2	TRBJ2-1	CASSPVNEQFF
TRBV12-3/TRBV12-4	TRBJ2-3	CASSTGTSYEDTQYF
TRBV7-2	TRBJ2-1	CASSSKRGLDNEQFF
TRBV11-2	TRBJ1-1	CASSLDAGRNTEAFF
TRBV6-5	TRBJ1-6	CASSYGYGQSNSPLHF
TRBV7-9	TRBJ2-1	CASSPARVAGSVEQFF
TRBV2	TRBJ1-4	CASSEGAGNEKLFF